This is a list of T cell receptor beta chains from one sample in a study of blood T cell repertoires in COVID-19. Profiled with immunoSEQ multiplex PCR; TCRdb holds only in-frame clones, not every one. The sample lists approximately 56,000 clones; around four fifths were seen once. Sequenced input: peripheral blood. Receptors originate from a woman older than 75 with acute or convalescent COVID-19. Both conserved end residues are part of each CDR3. A D gene is named only where the DNA matches it firmly. Clone size is not always given. Where it is, it says once, few, many or a class for expanded clones.

V gene: TRBV3-1/TRBV3-2
D gene: TRBD2
clone size: -
J gene: TRBJ2-1
CDR3 DNA: TGTGCCAGCAGCCCGGTGGGACTAGCATCTGGTGAGCAGTTCTTC
CDR3 protein: CASSPVGLASGEQFF

V gene: TRBV5-1
D gene: TRBD1
clone size: once
J gene: TRBJ1-1
CDR3 DNA: TGCGCCAGCAGCAGGGACAGGGCAACCGAAGCTTTCTTT
CDR3 protein: CASSRDRATEAFF

V gene: TRBV19
D gene: -
clone size: once
J gene: TRBJ2-7
CDR3 DNA: TGTGCCAGAGCTATCCCGGGACAAGAGCAGTACTTC
CDR3 protein: CARAIPGQEQYF

V gene: TRBV29-1
D gene: -
clone size: -
J gene: TRBJ1-6
CDR3 DNA: TGCAGCGTTTCTACCGGGTTCGGTTCACCCCTCCACTTT
CDR3 protein: CSVSTGFGSPLHF

V gene: TRBV2
D gene: TRBD1
clone size: -
J gene: TRBJ1-1
CDR3 DNA: TGTGCCAGCAGTACGGACAGGGGCACTGAAGCTTTCTTT
CDR3 protein: CASSTDRGTEAFF

V gene: TRBV18
D gene: -
clone size: few
J gene: TRBJ2-2
CDR3 DNA: TGTGCCAGCTCACTTGGCGGGGGCCGGAACACCGGGGAGCTGTTTTTT
CDR3 protein: CASSLGGGRNTGELFF

V gene: TRBV12-2
D gene: -
clone size: few
J gene: TRBJ1-2
CDR3 DNA: TGTGCAAGTCGCTTAACCCTGGGGCTGATCTATGGCTACACCTTC
CDR3 protein: CASRLTLGLIYGYTF

V gene: TRBV3-1/TRBV3-2
D gene: -
clone size: -
J gene: TRBJ1-2
CDR3 DNA: TGTGCCAGCAGCCGTCCCACAGGCGGTGGCTACACCTTC
CDR3 protein: CASSRPTGGGYTF

V gene: TRBV30
D gene: -
clone size: -
J gene: TRBJ2-1
CDR3 DNA: TGTGCCTGGAGTGTCGGATCGTTCGGGGAAAATCAGTTCTTC
CDR3 protein: CAWSVGSFGENQFF

V gene: TRBV6-5
D gene: -
clone size: -
J gene: TRBJ2-7
CDR3 DNA: TGTGCCAGCTCAAGCGGAGGCCTTCACTCCTACGAGCAGTACTTC
CDR3 protein: CASSSGGLHSYEQYF

V gene: TRBV7-2
D gene: TRBD1
clone size: few
J gene: TRBJ1-5
CDR3 DNA: TGTGCCAGCAGTCCAGGGGGAGCAGCGGGCCAGCCCCAGCATTTT
CDR3 protein: CASSPGGAAGQPQHF

V gene: TRBV5-1
D gene: TRBD1
clone size: -
J gene: TRBJ1-1
CDR3 DNA: TGCGCCAGCAGCTTGATCCAGGGGGCCCGGAACACTGAAGCTTTCTTT
CDR3 protein: CASSLIQGARNTEAFF

V gene: TRBV7-9
D gene: -
clone size: -
J gene: TRBJ1-1
CDR3 DNA: TGTGCCAGCAGCGGCGCCAGGGGATCTGAAGCTTTCTTT
CDR3 protein: CASSGARGSEAFF

V gene: TRBV5-5
D gene: -
clone size: -
J gene: TRBJ1-6
CDR3 DNA: TGTGCCAGCAGCTTGAGGGGGTCCGCTAATTCACCCCTCCACTTT
CDR3 protein: CASSLRGSANSPLHF

V gene: TRBV11-3
D gene: TRBD2
clone size: -
J gene: TRBJ2-3
CDR3 DNA: TGTGCCAGCAGCGAGACTAGCTGGGCACCCACAGATACGCAGTATTTT
CDR3 protein: CASSETSWAPTDTQYF

V gene: TRBV4-1
D gene: TRBD1
clone size: once
J gene: TRBJ1-2
CDR3 DNA: TGCGCCAGCAGCCCCCCGGACAGGGTTAATAGTGGCTACACCTTC
CDR3 protein: CASSPPDRVNSGYTF

V gene: TRBV19
D gene: TRBD1
clone size: -
J gene: TRBJ1-2
CDR3 DNA: TGTGCCAGTAGTACTACAGGGGGCTTCAACTTTTTCTATGGCTACACCTTC
CDR3 protein: CASSTTGGFNFFYGYTF

V gene: TRBV19
D gene: -
clone size: -
J gene: TRBJ1-3
CDR3 DNA: TGTGCGTCCGGGACTGCCGGAAACACCATATATTTT
CDR3 protein: CASGTAGNTIYF

V gene: TRBV7-2
D gene: TRBD1
clone size: -
J gene: TRBJ2-7
CDR3 DNA: TGTGCCAGCAGCTTAGGCCGGGACAGGGCCCACGAGCAGTACTTC
CDR3 protein: CASSLGRDRAHEQYF

V gene: TRBV3-1/TRBV3-2
D gene: -
clone size: -
J gene: TRBJ1-1
CDR3 DNA: TGTGCCAGCAGCCAAGATTTCACAGTCAACACTGAAGCTTTCTTT
CDR3 protein: CASSQDFTVNTEAFF

V gene: TRBV5-1
D gene: TRBD2
clone size: -
J gene: TRBJ2-1
CDR3 DNA: TGCGCCAGCAGCTGGAGCGGGGGCGGGTACAATGAGCAGTTCTTC
CDR3 protein: CASSWSGGGYNEQFF

V gene: TRBV19
D gene: TRBD1
clone size: -
J gene: TRBJ2-1
CDR3 DNA: TGTGCCAGTAGGAACAGGGGAGCCTCCTACAATGAGCAGTTCTTC
CDR3 protein: CASRNRGASYNEQFF

V gene: TRBV19
D gene: -
clone size: -
J gene: TRBJ1-2
CDR3 DNA: TGTGCCAGTAGTATCGGGGGAGAAGGTGGCCGTCGGGGCTACACCTTC
CDR3 protein: CASSIGGEGGRRGYTF

V gene: TRBV7-9
D gene: TRBD2
clone size: medium-sized
J gene: TRBJ2-3
CDR3 DNA: TGTGCCAGCAGCTTAGTTTTGACTAGCGTCACAGATACGCAGTATTTT
CDR3 protein: CASSLVLTSVTDTQYF

V gene: TRBV15
D gene: TRBD1
clone size: once
J gene: TRBJ1-6
CDR3 DNA: TGTGCCACCAGCAGCAGGACAGGGCAAAATTCACCCCTCCACTTT
CDR3 protein: CATSSRTGQNSPLHF

V gene: TRBV5-6
D gene: TRBD2
clone size: -
J gene: TRBJ2-7
CDR3 DNA: TGTGCCAGCAGCCCCGGCCTAACTAGCGGGGGGGCTGACGAGCAGTACTTC
CDR3 protein: CASSPGLTSGGADEQYF

V gene: TRBV5-1
D gene: -
clone size: -
J gene: TRBJ1-3
CDR3 DNA: TGCGCCAGCAGCTTGGAGGGGGTCTCTGGAAACACCATATATTTT
CDR3 protein: CASSLEGVSGNTIYF

V gene: TRBV7-9
D gene: -
clone size: -
J gene: TRBJ2-1
CDR3 DNA: TGTGCCAGCAGCTTATCGCGTGCCTTCGATGAGCAGTTCTTC
CDR3 protein: CASSLSRAFDEQFF

V gene: TRBV7-8
D gene: -
clone size: -
J gene: TRBJ2-5
CDR3 DNA: TGTGCCAGCAGCCCGACTGTGTTTGACAGCGAAGAGACCCAGTACTTC
CDR3 protein: CASSPTVFDSEETQYF

V gene: TRBV4-1
D gene: -
clone size: -
J gene: TRBJ1-5
CDR3 DNA: TGCGCCAGCAGCCAGGGCGGGACGCATAGCAATCAGCCCCAGCATTTT
CDR3 protein: CASSQGGTHSNQPQHF

V gene: TRBV29-1
D gene: -
clone size: -
J gene: TRBJ2-5
CDR3 DNA: TGCAGCGGCGGTTCGGGGGAAGAGACCCAGTACTTC
CDR3 protein: CSGGSGEETQYF

V gene: TRBV10-2
D gene: -
clone size: -
J gene: TRBJ2-7
CDR3 DNA: TGCGCCACCCACCCGGACAGCATCCTTAATTCCTACGAGCAGTACTTC
CDR3 protein: CATHPDSILNSYEQYF

V gene: TRBV5-1
D gene: -
clone size: -
J gene: TRBJ2-7
CDR3 DNA: TGCGCCAGCAGCTTGTACGCAGACGAGCAGTACTTC
CDR3 protein: CASSLYADEQYF

V gene: TRBV27
D gene: -
clone size: -
J gene: TRBJ1-4
CDR3 DNA: TGTGCCAGCAGTGCACAGGGTGCAACTAATGAAAAACTGTTTTTT
CDR3 protein: CASSAQGATNEKLFF

V gene: TRBV19
D gene: -
clone size: -
J gene: TRBJ2-2
CDR3 DNA: TGTGCCAGTAGTGTCCAGTTTAACACCGGGGAGCTGTTTTTT
CDR3 protein: CASSVQFNTGELFF

V gene: TRBV11-3
D gene: -
clone size: -
J gene: TRBJ1-1
CDR3 DNA: TGTGCCAGCAGCCCACACCGAACCACTGAAGCTTTCTTT
CDR3 protein: CASSPHRTTEAFF

V gene: TRBV18
D gene: -
clone size: -
J gene: TRBJ1-1
CDR3 DNA: TGTGCCAGCTCACCAGGGGGGATGAACACTGAAGCTTTCTTT
CDR3 protein: CASSPGGMNTEAFF

V gene: TRBV25-1
D gene: -
clone size: -
J gene: TRBJ2-5
CDR3 DNA: TGTGCCAGCAGTGAATATAGAGGGCAGGGGACCGAGACCCAGTACTTC
CDR3 protein: CASSEYRGQGTETQYF

V gene: TRBV11-2
D gene: TRBD1
clone size: -
J gene: TRBJ2-1
CDR3 DNA: TGTGCCAGCAAACGATGGGTGGGACAGGGCTACAATGAGCAGTTCTTC
CDR3 protein: CASKRWVGQGYNEQFF

V gene: TRBV10-2
D gene: TRBD2
clone size: -
J gene: TRBJ2-7
CDR3 DNA: TGCGCCAGCCTGGGACTAGCGGGGGGGTTCTACGAGCAGTACTTC
CDR3 protein: CASLGLAGGFYEQYF

V gene: TRBV5-6
D gene: -
clone size: -
J gene: TRBJ2-3
CDR3 DNA: TGTGCCAGCAGCAACAACTACGGGTCGGATACGCAGTATTTT
CDR3 protein: CASSNNYGSDTQYF

V gene: TRBV18
D gene: -
clone size: -
J gene: TRBJ1-5
CDR3 DNA: TGTGCCAGCTCACCACAGGGGGGCAATCAGCCCCAGCATTTT
CDR3 protein: CASSPQGGNQPQHF

V gene: TRBV6-1
D gene: -
clone size: -
J gene: TRBJ1-5
CDR3 DNA: TGTGCCAGCAGTGAATGGGCAGCGAGGGGCAATCAGCCCCAGCATTTT
CDR3 protein: CASSEWAARGNQPQHF

V gene: TRBV5-1
D gene: -
clone size: -
J gene: TRBJ1-5
CDR3 DNA: TGCGCCAGCAGCTTGGAGGGGCATCAGCCCCAGCATTTT
CDR3 protein: CASSLEGHQPQHF

V gene: TRBV5-1
D gene: -
clone size: -
J gene: TRBJ1-2
CDR3 DNA: TGCGCCAGCAGCTTGTCACAGGTTACCGGCGGCTACACCTTC
CDR3 protein: CASSLSQVTGGYTF

V gene: TRBV2
D gene: TRBD2
clone size: -
J gene: TRBJ2-3
CDR3 DNA: TGTGCCAGCAGGTTAGGAACTAGCGGGGGGGCCGTCGGCACAGATACGCAGTATTTT
CDR3 protein: CASRLGTSGGAVGTDTQYF

V gene: TRBV6-6
D gene: -
clone size: -
J gene: TRBJ1-2
CDR3 DNA: TGTGCCAGCAGCCAGGGGTTCTATGGCTACACCTTC
CDR3 protein: CASSQGFYGYTF

V gene: TRBV23-1
D gene: -
clone size: once
J gene: TRBJ2-2
CDR3 DNA: TGCGCCAGCAGTCTCCCTTGGCCCTTACCTCGGAACACCGGGGAGCTGTTTTTT
CDR3 protein: CASSLPWPLPRNTGELFF

V gene: TRBV4-2
D gene: TRBD1
clone size: -
J gene: TRBJ2-7
CDR3 DNA: TGTGCCAGCACCGTTAGATACCTTCAGGGGGACGAGCAGTACTTC
CDR3 protein: CASTVRYLQGDEQYF

V gene: TRBV29-1
D gene: -
clone size: -
J gene: TRBJ1-1
CDR3 DNA: TGCAGCGTTGAAGTTAGTTCGGGGAGGACTGAAGCTTTCTTT
CDR3 protein: CSVEVSSGRTEAFF

V gene: TRBV15
D gene: -
clone size: -
J gene: TRBJ1-4
CDR3 DNA: TGTGCCACCAGCAGAGGGGCAGGGGTAAATGAAAAACTGTTTTTT
CDR3 protein: CATSRGAGVNEKLFF

V gene: TRBV30
D gene: -
clone size: -
J gene: TRBJ1-6
CDR3 DNA: TGTGCCTGGAGTCAGGGATCGGCAAGTTCACCCCTCCACTTT
CDR3 protein: CAWSQGSASSPLHF

V gene: TRBV19
D gene: -
clone size: -
J gene: TRBJ1-3
CDR3 DNA: TGTGCCAGTAGTATCCGGGTCCCTAGCTCTGGAAACACCATATATTTT
CDR3 protein: CASSIRVPSSGNTIYF